Sequencing of this T cell receptor (beta chain) was carried out in a study of cytomegalovirus exposure and HLA in healthy donors. Amplification used 60 Vbeta primers and 13 Jbeta primers. Profiled with immunoSEQ multiplex PCR; TCRdb holds only in-frame clones, not every one. The sample lists over 100,000 clones, roughly three fifths occurring once. The sample holds one count of this clone. Germline loops: CDR1 LGHNA, CDR2 YNFKEQ. This CDR3 has 15 residues. The J segment lost 1 base and the V segment lost 4 bases, leaving 2 bases of the junction unmatched. The sequencing input was PBMCs. The chain recombines TRBV4-2 with TRBJ2-4, with 9 bases that match TRBD1. The clonotype comes from a human donor in good health. The CDR3 DNA sequence: TGTGCCAGCAGCCGGGACAGGGTCGCCAAAAACATTCAGTACTTC. Encoded protein: CASSRDRVAKNIQYF.